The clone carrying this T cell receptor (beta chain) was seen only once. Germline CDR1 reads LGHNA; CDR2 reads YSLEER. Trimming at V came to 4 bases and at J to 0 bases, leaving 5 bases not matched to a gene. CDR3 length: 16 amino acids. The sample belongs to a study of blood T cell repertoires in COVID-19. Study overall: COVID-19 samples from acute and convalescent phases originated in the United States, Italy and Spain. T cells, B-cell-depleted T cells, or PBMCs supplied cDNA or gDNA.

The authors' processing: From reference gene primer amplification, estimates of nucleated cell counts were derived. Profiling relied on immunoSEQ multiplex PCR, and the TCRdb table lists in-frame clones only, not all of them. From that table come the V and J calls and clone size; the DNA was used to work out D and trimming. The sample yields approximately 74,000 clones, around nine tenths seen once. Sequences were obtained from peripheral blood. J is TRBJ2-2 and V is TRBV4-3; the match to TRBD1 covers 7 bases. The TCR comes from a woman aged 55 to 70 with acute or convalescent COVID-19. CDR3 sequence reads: CASSPTTGANTGELFF. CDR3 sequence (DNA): TGCGCCAGCAGCCCCACTACAGGGGCGAACACCGGGGAGCTGTTTTTT.